One and the same sample provided the 30 T cell receptor beta chains below, sequenced in a study of blood T cells in healthy people across ages. Next came a second PCR, run for roughly 7 to 12 cycles, which used a sample-barcoded 5' primer along with a J-beta primer mix. In TCRdb, the 5' RACE reads were re-called with MiXCR into one record per CDR3 protein. The table records some 1.5 million distinct CDR3 sequences, under 55% of them present only once. Sequencing was performed on blood. These receptors all stem from a woman aged 18-29 years in good health.

This clonotype came up a few times. This rearrangement joins TRBV20-1 to TRBJ2-7; the D gene is possibly TRBD2 (6 bases). Matching the DNA end better, TRBJ2-5 makes the J call doubtful. The CDR3 runs to 12 residues. The germline V gene encodes CDR1 DFQATT and CDR2 SNEGSKA (reference sequence). DNA for the CDR3: TGCAGTGTTGAGGAGGGCGGAGAGACCCAGTACTTC. This encodes CSVEEGGETQYF.

A few counts support this clonotype. This chain uses TRBV20-1 with TRBJ2-1; D is tentatively TRBD1 or TRBD2 (6 bases each). The CDR3 contains 15 residues. CDR1 is DFQATT, CDR2 SNEGSKA, per germline (reference sequence). V was clipped by 0 bases and J by 4 bases, with 13 bases between them. The CDR3 loop reads CSAREGGARYNEQFF. The CDR3 nucleotides read TGCAGTGCTAGAGAGGGGGGCGCCAGATACAATGAGCAGTTCTTC.

The chain has TRBV7-2 and TRBJ2-7; D uncertain. Trimming removed 2 bases at V and 0 bases at J, with 11 bases between. CDR3 length: 15 amino acids. Looked up from germline, CDR1 is SGHTA and CDR2 is FQGNSA. CDR3 nucleotides: TGTGCCAGCAGCTTATCCCAGGTCAGCTCCTACGAGCAGTACTTC. Translated, it gives CASSLSQVSSYEQYF.

On this clonotype itself: A much larger clone sits a single nucleotide away, making a read error possible. The genes are TRBV29-1 and TRBJ2-1, with 9 bases fitting TRBD2. Looked up from germline, CDR1 is SQVTM and CDR2 is ANQGSEA. V was pared by 6 bases and J by 10 bases, with 13 bases of the junction left unmatched. This CDR3 has 14 residues. The CDR3 region is CSVAGGRSSYEQFF. DNA of the CDR3: TGCAGCGTAGCGGGGGGCAGGAGCTCCTACGAGCAGTTCTTC.

This clonotype was counted between two and nine times. The J gene is TRBJ1-6, the V gene TRBV29-1; TRBD1 is a possible D gene (6 bases). The CDR3 has 14 residues. CDR1 and CDR2 (germline): SQVTM, ANQGSEA. Between the trimmed V and J ends, which lost 8 bases and 6 bases, there was a span of 17 bases. The CDR3 is CSIATGQLNSPLHF. The CDR3 DNA reads TGCAGCATTGCGACCGGACAGCTTAATTCACCCCTCCACTTT.

This clonotype was detected many times. The rearrangement links TRBV29-1 to TRBJ1-4, with a tentative D call TRBD1 (5 bases). Looked up from germline, CDR1 is SQVTM and CDR2 is ANQGSEA. The germline V and J ends were trimmed by 4 bases and 4 bases, with 7 bases remaining between them. This CDR3 has 12 amino acids. CDR3 DNA: TGCAGCGTTGGACAGATTAATGAAAAACTGTTTTTT. As protein: CSVGQINEKLFF.

This clonotype appeared a few times. The chain has TRBV19 and TRBJ2-7; 7 bases line up with TRBD1. V dropped 5 bases and J dropped 10; count of bases not matched to a gene: 14. The CDR3 totals 14 residues. CDR1 LNHDA and CDR2 SQIVND come from the germline V gene (reference sequence). The CDR3 is CASSPPGQEWAQYF. The CDR3 nucleotides are TGTGCCAGTAGTCCTCCCGGACAGGAGTGGGCCCAGTACTTC.

The chain is built from TRBV27 and TRBJ1-2, with D perhaps matching TRBD1 (6 bases). Germline-derived CDR1 and CDR2 are MNHEY and SMNVEV (reference sequence). The CDR3 loop spans 17 amino acids. V lost 6 bases and J 5 bases, leaving 25 bases between the germline ends. CDR3: CASRTIGGTPLEYGYTF. DNA for the CDR3: TGTGCCAGCAGGACAATAGGGGGGACACCATTAGAGTATGGCTACACCTTC.

The chain is built from TRBV12-3 or TRBV12-4 and TRBJ1-2, with 8 bases lining up with TRBD1. There are 17 residues in the CDR3. J was trimmed by 4 bases and V by 3 bases; bases with no gene match: 13. The CDR3 here is CASSLPGGATPFYGYTF. The DNA for the CDR3 is TGTGCCAGCAGTTTGCCAGGGGGCGCCACGCCCTTCTATGGCTACACCTTC.

A few counts support this clonotype. The chain couples TRBV3-1 to TRBJ2-7; D unclear. This CDR3 contains 14 residues. V lost 0 bases to trimming and J lost 7 bases, with 13 bases between them. Germline loops: CDR1 LGHDT, CDR2 YNNKEL (reference sequence). The CDR3 spells CASSQDGNYNEQYF. CDR3 coding DNA: TGTGCCAGCAGCCAAGATGGGAATTACAATGAGCAGTACTTC.

This clonotype was recorded a few times. The genes are TRBV6-1 and TRBJ1-1; D is perhaps TRBD1 (5 bases). There are 15 residues in the CDR3. Germline-derived CDR1 and CDR2 are MNHNS and SASEGT. V was trimmed by 6 bases and J by 4 bases, leaving 18 bases between them. The CDR3 loop is CASRGLLRVGTEAFF. In DNA form, the CDR3 reads TGTGCCAGCAGGGGTCTCCTCAGGGTGGGCACTGAAGCTTTCTTT.

This clonotype was detected a few times. This sequence joins TRBV12-3 or TRBV12-4 and TRBJ2-7; perhaps D is TRBD1 or TRBD2 (6 bases each). V lost 7 bases to trimming and J lost 2 bases, with 18 bases between them. This CDR3 has 15 residues. As DNA, the CDR3 is TGTGCCAGCACCCGTTCTGTGGGGGGCACCTACGAGCAGTACTTC. It specifies CASTRSVGGTYEQYF.

The V call is TRBV19, the J call TRBJ1-5, with 8 bases identical to TRBD1. CDR1 LNHDA and CDR2 SQIVND come from the germline V gene (reference sequence). V was clipped by 2 bases and J by 0 bases; unmatched bases: 9. This CDR3 comprises 18 residues. CDR3 nucleotide sequence: TGTGCCAGTAGTATAAGGGACAGGAGTTACTATAGCAATCAGCCCCAGCATTTT. Translated: CASSIRDRSYYSNQPQHF.

V is TRBV27 and J is TRBJ1-2; TRBD1 matches at 9 bases. The germline gives CDR1 MNHEY, CDR2 SMNVEV (reference sequence). With V trimmed by 5 bases and J by 3 bases, 10 bases remained unmatched. CDR3 size: 16 residues. The CDR3 here is CASSPGTGSVHYGYTF. For the CDR3, the DNA is TGTGCCAGCAGTCCCGGGACAGGGAGTGTTCACTATGGCTACACCTTC.

This clonotype came up a few times. V is TRBV24-1 and J is TRBJ2-1, with 8 bases fitting TRBD1. The germline CDR1 and CDR2 sequences are KGHDR and SFDVKD. The J segment lost 10 bases and the V segment lost 5 bases, leaving 12 bases of the junction unmatched. The CDR3 has 15 residues. DNA for the CDR3: TGTGCCACCAGTGGAGGACAGGGAGATTCTTGGGAGCAGTTCTTC. This codes for CATSGGQGDSWEQFF.

This chain connects TRBV5-1 to TRBJ2-1, with D possibly being TRBD2 (5 bases). The DNA end is a closer match to TRBJ2-7, so the J assignment may be wrong. There are 16 residues in the CDR3. The germline V gene encodes CDR1 SGHRS and CDR2 YFSETQ. This chain's CDR3 is CASTSLGLYSYNEQYF. The DNA for the CDR3 is TGCGCCAGCACTAGCTTAGGACTTTACTCCTACAATGAGCAGTACTTC.

This clonotype was detected only a few times. The chain has TRBV7-2 and TRBJ1-2; tentative D call: TRBD1 (5 bases). The length of the CDR3 is 13 residues. Germline-derived CDR1 and CDR2 are SGHTA and FQGNSA. Trimming removed 4 bases from V and 4 bases from J, with 10 bases in between. This chain's CDR3 is CASSSVGGYGYTF. The CDR3 nucleotides read TGTGCCAGCAGCTCCGTCGGGGGCTATGGCTACACCTTC.

This clonotype was observed a single time. The chain recombines TRBV20-1 with TRBJ2-5; D possibly corresponds to TRBD1 (6 bases). Trimming stripped 6 bases from V and 5 bases from J, with 13 bases between. The CDR3 loop spans 12 amino acids. From germline, CDR1 is DFQATT and CDR2 SNEGSKA (reference sequence). CDR3: CSAFHRAETQYF. CDR3 in DNA: TGCAGTGCGTTCCACAGGGCGGAGACCCAGTACTTC.

This chain links TRBV5-6 with TRBJ2-1; maybe TRBD2 (5 bases). The CDR3 totals 18 residues. Trimming pared 2 bases from V and 6 bases from J, leaving 24 bases between. Germline values: CDR1 SGHDT, CDR2 YYEEEE. The chain's CDR3 is CASSLFVSAVGVSNEQFF. The CDR3, as DNA: TGTGCCAGCAGCTTATTTGTCAGCGCCGTCGGGGTAAGCAATGAGCAGTTCTTC.

The J gene is TRBJ2-1, the V gene TRBV5-1; 7 nucleotides match TRBD2. The end of the DNA fits TRBJ2-7 better, so the J call may be wrong. The CDR3 contains 15 residues. Germline V gene data show CDR1 as SGHRS and CDR2 as YFSETQ. The CDR3: CASSLQTSSYNEQYF. CDR3 coding DNA: TGCGCCAGCAGCCTCCAGACTAGCTCCTACAATGAGCAGTACTTC.

This clonotype was detected only once. Germline is not matched at one junction end, which may reflect a read error. The chain employs TRBV7-2 and TRBJ1-2, with TRBD1 as a possible D gene (5 bases). The CDR3 contains 15 residues. Germline CDR1 is SGHTA and CDR2 is FQGNSA. CDR3 sequence reads: CVSSLTGVTNYGYTF. The CDR3 DNA reads TGTGTCAGCAGCTTAACGGGGGTGACTAACTATGGCTACACCTTC.

This clonotype was seen a handful of times. The chain uses TRBV29-1 and TRBJ2-5; 10 nucleotides line up with TRBD2. The CDR3 runs to 14 residues. In germline, CDR1 is SQVTM, CDR2 ANQGSEA. With V trimmed by 5 bases and J by 5 bases, 8 bases remained unmatched. As DNA, the CDR3 is TGCAGCGTTAAGGAAGCGGGAGGGTGGGAGACCCAGTACTTC. Amino acid sequence: CSVKEAGGWETQYF.

In this sample, this clonotype turned up a few times. V is TRBV18 and J is TRBJ1-1; unclear D gene. The V gene's germline CDR1 is KGHSH and CDR2 LQKENI. V dropped 2 bases and J dropped 1 base, with 11 bases sitting between them. The CDR3 has 15 residues. The CDR3 DNA reads TGTGCCAGCTCACCAACGGCCCGCCAGAACACTGAAGCTTTCTTT. It encodes CASSPTARQNTEAFF.

This clonotype was seen a handful of times. The V call is TRBV11-2, the J call TRBJ2-3; 13 nucleotides line up with TRBD2. V shed 6 bases, J shed 0 bases, and the junction held 9 bases outside the gene matches. The CDR3 totals 18 residues. Germline assignment: CDR1 SGHAT and CDR2 FQNNGV. The CDR3 reads CASSIGTSGTTSTDTQYF. The CDR3 bases are TGTGCCAGCAGTATTGGGACTAGCGGGACGACTAGCACAGATACGCAGTATTTT.

The chain joins TRBV11-2 to TRBJ2-1; 7 positions agree with TRBD2. Unmatched junction bases numbered 6, after V lost 4 bases and J lost 6 bases. CDR1 SGHAT and CDR2 FQNNGV come from the germline V gene. The CDR3 has 14 residues. This chain's CDR3 is CASSYRLAGNEQFF. The CDR3 DNA sequence: TGTGCCAGCAGCTATCGACTAGCCGGCAATGAGCAGTTCTTC.

The CDR3 nucleotides are TGTGCCAGCAGCGACAGGACAGGGGGTCAGCCCCAGCATTTT. This gives the protein CASSDRTGGQPQHF. The chain recombines TRBV7-2 with TRBJ1-5, with 10 bases fitting TRBD1. Germline lookup yields CDR1 SGHTA and CDR2 FQGNSA. There are 14 residues in the CDR3. The junction had 4 bases not matched to a gene; V was cut back by 5 bases and J by 6 bases.

This clonotype was seen only a few times. The chain links TRBV15 to TRBJ2-7; tentatively, D is TRBD1 (6 bases). V dropped 0 bases and J dropped 2 bases, with 20 bases sitting between them. Germline values: CDR1 LNHNV, CDR2 YYDKDF (reference sequence). CDR3 length equals 18 residues. The CDR3 bases are TGTGCCACCAGCAGAGATAGAAGAGTGCGACAGGCAACCTACGAGCAGTACTTC. The encoded protein is CATSRDRRVRQATYEQYF.

This sequence joins TRBV20-1 and TRBJ1-6; no clear D. V was cut by 4 bases and J by 6 bases, with 7 bases left in between. The CDR3 has 12 residues. CDR1 is DFQATT, CDR2 SNEGSKA, per germline (reference sequence). The CDR3 coding sequence is TGCAGTGCTAAGACCGGTAATTCACCCCTCCACTTT. It yields the protein CSAKTGNSPLHF.

This clonotype was detected only a few times. The V and J genes are TRBV7-8 and TRBJ2-2, with 9 bases aligning to TRBD2. The CDR3 consists of 15 residues. CDR1 and CDR2 (germline): SGHVS, FQNEAQ. Germline trimming cut 5 bases from V and 4 bases from J; bases unmatched to any gene: 5. CDR3 coding DNA: TGTGCCAGCAGCCAAGCGGGAGGTGTCACCGGGGAGCTGTTTTTT. It yields the protein CASSQAGGVTGELFF.

This rearrangement joins TRBV6-5 to TRBJ2-5; TRBD2 might be the D (6 bases). V was trimmed by 8 bases and J by 4 bases, leaving 8 bases between them. Germline CDR1 is MNHEY and CDR2 is SVGAGI. The CDR3 has 11 residues. Written as DNA, the CDR3 is TGTGCCAGCTGGAGGGGAGAGACCCAGTACTTC. Its protein is CASWRGETQYF.